This T cell receptor beta chain is drawn from a study of vaccination and CD4 T cells after COVID-19. The Oncomine TCR Beta short-read assay was applied to DNA of cultured CD4+ T cells. Genomic DNA extraction was carried out from cultured CD4+ T cells. Via MiXCR, TCRdb re-called the PCR reads, giving one row per CDR3 protein. The top ten clones hold roughly 18% of a sample with 4,000 to 4,500 distinct CDR3 sequences, under 25% of them seen once. CDR3 size: 15 residues. Looked up from germline, CDR1 is SGHRS and CDR2 is YFSETQ. With 4 bases removed from V and 2 bases from J, the gap between germline ends came to 13 bases. As regards this clonotype: Its antigen is unidentified.

Sample treatment: roughly 10-day PBMC culture with coronavirus spike peptide pools or control peptides (ViraFEST assay). T cells were expanded with peptide pools, and expanded clonotypes were identified by TCR sequencing. Fresh IL-2 medium replaced half the culture medium on days 3 and 7. Study-level points and caveats: Post-vaccination reactive clonotypes (median approximately 36) did not differ significantly from post-infection (about 21).

Input material: CD4+ T cells from blood, cultured in vitro. The sequence derives from a human donor who had recovered from COVID-19. The chain combines TRBV5-1 with TRBJ1-5; D perhaps matches TRBD1 (5 bases). CDR3 coding DNA: TGCGCCAGCAGCCCCACGGCGGGGGGCAATCAGCCCCAGCATTTT. It translates to CASSPTAGGNQPQHF.